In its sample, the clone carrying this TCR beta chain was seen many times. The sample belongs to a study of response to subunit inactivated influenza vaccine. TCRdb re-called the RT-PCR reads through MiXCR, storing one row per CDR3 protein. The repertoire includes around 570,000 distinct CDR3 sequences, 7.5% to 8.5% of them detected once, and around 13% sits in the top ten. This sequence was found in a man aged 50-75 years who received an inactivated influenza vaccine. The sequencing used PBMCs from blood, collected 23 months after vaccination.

The CDR3 nucleotides read TGCGCCAGCAGCCAAGGACAGGGGAACAATCAGCCCCAGCATTTT. As protein: CASSQGQGNNQPQHF. This chain uses TRBV4-1 with TRBJ1-5; 8 bases match TRBD1. The CDR3 contains 15 residues. Trimming cost V 1 base and J 3 bases; bases outside gene matches: 2. The germline gives CDR1 MGHRA, CDR2 YSYEKL.